Each of the 5 T cell receptor beta chains below was sequenced from the same sample in a study of blood T cell repertoires in COVID-19. Repertoires were generated with immunoSEQ multiplex PCR, while TCRdb's copy carries only in-frame clones and drops some. This table holds 65,000 or so clones, approximately 84% found once. Sample: peripheral blood. These receptors were obtained from a man in his sixties with acute or convalescent COVID-19.

The chain couples TRBV20-1 to TRBJ2-5; D gene uncertain. The CDR3 length is 11 residues. CDR1 and CDR2 from the germline V gene are DFQATT and SNEGSKA (reference sequence). V was pared by 5 bases and J by 5 bases, with 9 bases between. The CDR3 is CSAFPGETQYF. CDR3 in DNA: TGCAGTGCTTTCCCCGGGGAGACCCAGTACTTC.

In this sample, this clone turned up once. This chain connects TRBV24-1 to TRBJ1-4; 7 nucleotides line up with TRBD1. The trim removed 3 bases at V and 8 bases at J, leaving 14 bases unmatched. Germline-derived CDR1 and CDR2 are KGHDR and SFDVKD. The CDR3 sequence is 17 residues long. Here the CDR3 reads CATSDGTTGEGVEKLFF. The CDR3 coding sequence is TGTGCCACCAGTGATGGAACTACAGGGGAAGGAGTCGAAAAACTGTTTTTT.

This clone has just a few counts. The chain uses TRBV20-1 and TRBJ1-2; D remains ambiguous. Trimming took off 3 bases at V and 1 base at J, with 15 bases between the two ends. CDR1 and CDR2 (germline): DFQATT, SNEGSKA (reference sequence). The CDR3 is made up of 15 amino acids. The DNA of the CDR3 is TGCAGTGCTAGTCCCACCCAGATTGGTAACTATGGCTACACCTTC. Translation: CSASPTQIGNYGYTF.

The gene calls are TRBV19 and TRBJ1-1; D unclear. Trimming cost V 3 bases and J 9 bases, with 20 bases left between them. The CDR3 spans 15 residues. The germline gives CDR1 LNHDA, CDR2 SQIVND (reference sequence). CDR3 sequence (DNA): TGTGCCAGTAGTATTTATAGCGGTCCCGAGTGGAAAGCTTTCTTT. This translates into CASSIYSGPEWKAFF.

The rearrangement links TRBV25-1 to TRBJ2-3; D call uncertain. Germline values: CDR1 MGHDK, CDR2 SYGVNS. Trimming removed 1 base at V and 4 bases at J, with 3 bases between. There are 12 residues in the CDR3. The chain's CDR3 is CASSESSDTQYF. CDR3 in DNA: TGTGCCAGCAGTGAATCATCAGATACGCAGTATTTT.